The 5 T cell receptor beta chains listed next were all sequenced from one sample in a study of regulatory T cells in long-lasting Graves disease. The sample's time point: newly diagnosed GD, antithyroid drugs for less than 3 months. Extracted PBMC RNA gave rise to the TCR library. Construction of the TCR beta libraries employed iRepertoire HTBI primers in conjunction with Arm-PCR of CDR3 regions. TCRdb re-called the multiplex PCR reads with MiXCR, one entry per CDR3 protein. The sample has approximately 480,000 distinct CDR3 sequences, 15% to 20% seen once. These records were also assigned to another study, of T cells in Graves' hyperthyroidism and ophthalmopathy.

The source was peripheral blood mononuclear cells (PBMCs), collected at new diagnosis, from a patient treated with antithyroid drugs. Receptors originate from a man aged 35 to 55 with Graves disease.

This clonotype has at least ten counts. The V call is TRBV6-1, the J call TRBJ2-7, with D perhaps matching TRBD1 (6 bases). The CDR3 consists of 12 residues. V shed 5 bases and J shed 5 bases, with 10 bases lying between them. In germline, CDR1 is MNHNS, CDR2 SASEGT. The CDR3 bases are TGTGCCAGCAGTCGACAGGTAGACGAGCAGTACTTC. Its translation: CASSRQVDEQYF.

Many counts were recorded for this clonotype. The V and J genes are TRBV5-1 and TRBJ2-3, with 9 bases fitting TRBD2. From germline, CDR1 is SGHRS and CDR2 YFSETQ. The CDR3 has 16 amino acids. V shed 2 bases and J 4 bases; nucleotides not matched to a gene: 8. CDR3 sequence: CASSFLAGVLPDTQYF. For the CDR3, the DNA is TGCGCCAGCAGCTTCTTAGCGGGAGTTCTTCCAGATACGCAGTATTTT.

This clonotype was recorded many times. The rearrangement uses TRBV27 and TRBJ1-2; D is undetermined. The V gene's germline CDR1 is MNHEY and CDR2 SMNVEV (reference sequence). The CDR3 covers 13 residues. Trimming removed 5 bases from V and 3 bases from J, with 10 bases in between. The CDR3 sequence is CASSGVSDYGYTF. The CDR3 DNA reads TGTGCCAGCAGTGGAGTTTCGGACTATGGCTACACCTTC.

As for this clonotype: The junction does not match germline at one end; this may be a read error. The V gene is TRBV5-1, the J gene TRBJ1-2, with D perhaps matching TRBD1 (6 bases). Germline CDR1 and CDR2: SGHRS and YFSETQ. This CDR3 is 13 amino acids long. As DNA, the CDR3 is TGTGCCAGCAGCTTGGCAAACAGGGATGGCTACACCTTC. It encodes CASSLANRDGYTF.

Comments on this clonotype: A read error is likely here: a far larger clone is one base away. The chain has TRBV7-2 and TRBJ2-7, with D possibly matching TRBD1 (5 bases). Germline values: CDR1 SGHTA, CDR2 FQGNSA. V was cut by 5 bases and J by 2 bases, with 19 bases left in between. This CDR3 comprises 16 residues. CDR3 DNA: TGTGCCAGCAGCGCCCTTGCCAGGGCAGGGCCCTACGAGCAGTACTTC. Translated: CASSALARAGPYEQYF.